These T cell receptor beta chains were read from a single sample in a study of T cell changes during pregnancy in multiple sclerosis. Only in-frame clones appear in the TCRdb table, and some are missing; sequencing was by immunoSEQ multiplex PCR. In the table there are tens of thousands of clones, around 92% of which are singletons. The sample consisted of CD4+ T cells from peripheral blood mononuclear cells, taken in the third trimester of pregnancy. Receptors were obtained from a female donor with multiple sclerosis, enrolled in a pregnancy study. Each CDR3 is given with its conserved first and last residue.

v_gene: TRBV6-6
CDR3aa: CATQYLPLPGNQPQHF

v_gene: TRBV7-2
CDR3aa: CASSLLLAGGLAEQYF

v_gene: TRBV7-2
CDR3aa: CASSLTGYQPQHF

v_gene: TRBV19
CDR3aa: CASSGSQGNQPQHF

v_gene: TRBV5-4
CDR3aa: CASSLVGRSEQYF

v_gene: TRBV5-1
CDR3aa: CASSPDRVGQPQHF

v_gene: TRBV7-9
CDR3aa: CASSFTQGAWAFF

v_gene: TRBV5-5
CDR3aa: CASSLARGGLRETQYF

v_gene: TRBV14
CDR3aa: CASSPRTGGVETQYF

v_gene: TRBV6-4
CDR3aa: CASSRDSTSTDTQYF

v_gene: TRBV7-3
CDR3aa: CASSLRPPGTGTSGANVLTF

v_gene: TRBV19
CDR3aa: CASSLRGTNEKLFF

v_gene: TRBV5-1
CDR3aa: CASSPGGRGLFF

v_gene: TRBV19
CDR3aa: CASSRQTGNEAFF

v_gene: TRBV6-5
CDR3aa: CASWGGQGNEQYF

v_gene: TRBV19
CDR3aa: CASRDRGLVDEQYF